The clone carrying this T cell receptor beta chain was counted between two and nine times. The antigen is undetermined. The data belong to a study of response to subunit inactivated influenza vaccine. The CDR3 has 13 amino acids. V was pared by 3 bases and J by 3 bases, with 5 bases between. Germline V gene lookup returns CDR1 MNHEY and CDR2 SMNVEV (reference sequence). Study observations and caveats: T cells newly recruited by each seasonal influenza vaccination are few, the authors suggested.

TCRdb processed the RT-PCR reads anew with MiXCR; each CDR3 protein has one entry. The table lists under 850,000 distinct CDR3 sequences, roughly 20% of them singletons. This sequence joins TRBV27 and TRBJ2-2; no clear D. This TCR was sampled from a man in his fifties or sixties who received an inactivated influenza vaccine. The source material was PBMCs from blood, sampled less than 6 days after vaccination. CDR3 sequence: CASSFGDTGELFF. The CDR3, as DNA: TGTGCCAGCAGTTTTGGGGACACCGGGGAGCTGTTTTTT.